Listed below are T cell receptor beta chains from one sample, sequenced in a study of patients and donors after allogeneic stem cell transplantation. TCRdb reprocessed the RT-PCR reads via MiXCR and lists one record per CDR3 protein. The sample lists about 960,000 distinct CDR3 sequences, about a sixth occurring once. Input material: blood, either unsorted or a sorted T cell fraction (not recorded which). Source of these receptors: a human donor who was either an allogeneic HSCT recipient or a stem cell or donor lymphocyte infusion donor (not recorded which). It is not recorded whose cells these are; they may come from a transplant donor. CDR3s include the opening cysteine and the closing phenylalanine or tryptophan. The order of the fields is D gene, clone size, V gene, J gene, CDR3 DNA, CDR3 protein. A D gene is named only where the DNA matches it firmly. Clone size is given for some rows only: seen once, a few or many times, or a class if the clone is expanded.

TRBD1,few,TRBV20-1,TRBJ1-1,TGCAGTGCTAGAGATGGGGACAGGCCAAACACTGAAGCTTTCTTT,CSARDGDRPNTEAFF
.,few,TRBV27,TRBJ1-2,TGTGCCAGCAGTTGGGGGATTTCCTATGGCTACACCTTC,CASSWGISYGYTF
.,few,TRBV25-1,TRBJ1-4,TGTGCCAGCAGTACGGGTCGCAATGAAAAACTGTTTTTT,CASSTGRNEKLFF
.,few,TRBV6-2/TRBV6-3,TRBJ1-6,TGTGCCAGCGCATTGGCCGGAGGGACTGGGAATTCACCCCTCCACTTT,CASALAGGTGNSPLHF
TRBD1,.,TRBV12-3/TRBV12-4,TRBJ1-2,TGTGCCAGCAGTTTTCCCCAGGGGGCGGAGTATGGCTACACCTTC,CASSFPQGAEYGYTF
TRBD2,.,TRBV20-1,TRBJ2-1,TGCAGTGCTAGAGATGCGAGACTAGCGGACAATGAGCAGTTCTTC,CSARDARLADNEQFF
TRBD1,.,TRBV20-1,TRBJ1-2,TGCAGTGCCAAGGGGTGGGGACAGCGAAGGAACTATGGCTACACCTTC,CSAKGWGQRRNYGYTF
TRBD1,few,TRBV28,TRBJ2-7,TGTGCCAGCAGCCCCACCGGGACAGGATTTTACGAGCAGTACTTC,CASSPTGTGFYEQYF
TRBD1,.,TRBV4-1,TRBJ2-7,TGCGCCAGCAGCCCCGGGACAGGGTTCTACGAGCAGTACTTC,CASSPGTGFYEQYF
.,few,TRBV3-1,TRBJ2-3,TGTGCCAGCAGCCAGAGAGGAGGGTACACAGATACGCAGTATTTT,CASSQRGGYTDTQYF
.,many,TRBV12-3/TRBV12-4,TRBJ1-5,TGTGCCAGCAGCCCCTGGGGGAGTCAGCCCCAGCATTTT,CASSPWGSQPQHF
TRBD2,few,TRBV5-1,TRBJ2-5,TGCGCCAGCAGCTTGATAACTAGCGGTGCCAGGACCCAGTACTTC,CASSLITSGARTQYF
.,few,TRBV2,TRBJ1-1,TGTGCCAGCAGCCACCCGGGACTCAAAAGTGGTACTGAAGCTTTCTTT,CASSHPGLKSGTEAFF
TRBD2,many,TRBV3-1,TRBJ2-1,TGTGCCAGCAGCATACTAGCGGGAGGGCCATACAATGAGCAGTTCTTC,CASSILAGGPYNEQFF
.,few,TRBV20-1,TRBJ1-3,TGCAGTGCTAGAGTATTTGCGGGATCTGGAAACACCATATATTTT,CSARVFAGSGNTIYF
.,few,TRBV10-3,TRBJ2-7,TGTGCCATCAGGGACAGTGCCTACGAGCAGTACTTC,CAIRDSAYEQYF
TRBD2,.,TRBV20-1,TRBJ2-1,TGCAGTGCTCCCCATAGCGGGATGGGGATTGAGCAGTTCTTC,CSAPHSGMGIEQFF
.,.,TRBV6-2/TRBV6-3,TRBJ1-3,TGTGCCAGCAGTTACCTGGATGGAAACACCATATATTTT,CASSYLDGNTIYF
TRBD2,.,TRBV11-3,TRBJ2-2,TGTGCCAGCAGCTTATTACTAGCGGGAACGAACACCGGGGAGCTGTTTTTT,CASSLLLAGTNTGELFF
.,many,TRBV5-6,TRBJ2-7,TGTGCCAGCAGCTTGAAAGTATTATACGGTTACGAGCAGTACTTC,CASSLKVLYGYEQYF
.,few,TRBV6-1,TRBJ2-1,TGTGCCAGCAGTCCACGGGTGGGAGAAACCTACAATGAGCAGTTCTTC,CASSPRVGETYNEQFF
TRBD2,.,TRBV25-1,TRBJ2-7,TGTGCCAGCAGAGCGGGAGGTATATACGAGCAGTACTTC,CASRAGGIYEQYF
.,.,TRBV7-9,TRBJ1-4,TGTGCCAGCAGCCCTCGGCGGGGAGAAAAACTGTTTTTT,CASSPRRGEKLFF
.,few,TRBV6-2/TRBV6-3,TRBJ1-5,TGTGCCAGCAGTCCCCTGGTGGGCAATCAGCCCCAGCATTTT,CASSPLVGNQPQHF
TRBD2,few,TRBV4-2,TRBJ2-1,TGTGCCAGCAGCCAAGATGATATAGCGGGGGGGTACAATGAGCAGTTCTTC,CASSQDDIAGGYNEQFF
TRBD1,few,TRBV19,TRBJ1-1,TGTGCCAGTAGTGGGACAGGGGAAGCTTTCTTT,CASSGTGEAFF